The T cell receptor (beta chain) described here comes from a study of cytomegalovirus exposure and HLA in healthy donors. Researchers ran the PCR with 60 Vbeta and 13 Jbeta primers. This table comes from immunoSEQ multiplex PCR, and its TCRdb copy is limited to in-frame clones, with some not included. The sample yields roughly 130,000 clones, more than 60% seen once. Trimming shortened V by 6 bases and J by 6 bases, and 14 bases separated the two germline ends. Germline V CDR1 and CDR2: MNHEY, SVGAGI. The CDR3 has 14 residues. The chain combines TRBV6-5 with TRBJ1-4, with D unclear. This TCR was sampled from a male donor in good health and CMV-seronegative. Specimen: PBMCs. The CDR3 sequence is CASSPERADEKLFF. The CDR3 coding sequence is TGTGCCAGCAGCCCCGAGAGGGCGGATGAAAAACTGTTTTTT.